This T cell receptor beta chain derives from a study of T cell changes during pregnancy in multiple sclerosis. V shed 7 bases and J 2 bases; nucleotides not matched to a gene: 14. CDR1 is MNHEY and CDR2 is SMNVEV in the germline V gene (reference sequence). This CDR3 is built from 17 residues. TCRdb's table, derived via immunoSEQ multiplex PCR, lists solely in-frame clones and lacks some. Found here are tens of thousands of clones, over 90% of them singletons; the top ten hold 7%. This chain links TRBV27 with TRBJ2-3; 8 positions match TRBD2. The specimen comprised CD8+ T cells from peripheral blood mononuclear cells, sampled in the third trimester of pregnancy. The source is a female donor with multiple sclerosis, enrolled in a pregnancy study. CDR3 sequence (DNA): TGTGCCAGCAATACTCCGGGGGGGGCCTTTCTCACAGATACGCAGTATTTT. Translation: CASNTPGGAFLTDTQYF.